The entry below describes one T cell receptor (beta chain). These data come from a study of blood T cell repertoires in COVID-19. On the study more broadly: COVID-19 samples, acute and convalescent, were from the United States, Italy and Spain. T cells, B-cell-depleted T cells, or PBMCs supplied cDNA or gDNA.

As handled by the study authors: Reference gene primer amplification yielded estimated nucleated cell counts. Profiling relied on immunoSEQ multiplex PCR, and the TCRdb table lists in-frame clones only, not all of them. Clone size and V and J calls were adopted from that table, with D and trimming inferred from the DNA. In the table there are 110,000 to 150,000 clones, about 90% of which are singletons. V was cut by 7 bases and J by 8 bases, with 20 bases left in between. Germline V lookup: CDR1 SQVTM, CDR2 ANQGSEA. The CDR3 spans 13 residues. The V and J genes are TRBV29-1 and TRBJ1-2; tentatively, D is TRBD1 (6 bases). The source is a woman between 55 and 75 years old with acute or convalescent COVID-19. Sequencing was carried out using peripheral blood. The CDR3 bases are TGCAGCGCAGACCCGGAACAGGGTGAGGGCTACACCTTC. It specifies CSADPEQGEGYTF. The full variable domain, with the rest looked up from reference TRBV29-1 and TRBJ1-2, is SAVISQKPSRDICQRGTSLTIQCQVDSQVTMMFWYRQQPGQSLTLIATANQGSEATYESGFVIDKFPISRPNLTFSTLTVSNMSPEDSSIYLCSADPEQGEGYTFGSGTRLTVV.